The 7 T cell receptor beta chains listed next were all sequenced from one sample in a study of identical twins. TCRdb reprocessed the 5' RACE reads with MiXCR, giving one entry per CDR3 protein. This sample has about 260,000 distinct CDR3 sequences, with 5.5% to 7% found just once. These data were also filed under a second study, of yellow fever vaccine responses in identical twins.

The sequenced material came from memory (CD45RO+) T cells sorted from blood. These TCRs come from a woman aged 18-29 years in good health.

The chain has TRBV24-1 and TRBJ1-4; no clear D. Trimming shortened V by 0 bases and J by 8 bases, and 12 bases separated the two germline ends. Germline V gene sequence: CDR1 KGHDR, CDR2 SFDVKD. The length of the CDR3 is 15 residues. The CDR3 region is CATSDLREGREKLFF. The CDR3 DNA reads TGTGCCACCAGTGATTTGCGAGAGGGAAGGGAAAAACTGTTTTTT.

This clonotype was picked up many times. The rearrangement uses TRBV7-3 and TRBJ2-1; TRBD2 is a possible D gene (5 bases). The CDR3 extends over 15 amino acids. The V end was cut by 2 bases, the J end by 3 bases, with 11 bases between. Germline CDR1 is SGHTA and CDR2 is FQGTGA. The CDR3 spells CASSLGGASYNEQFF. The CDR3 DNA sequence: TGTGCCAGCAGCTTAGGAGGAGCTAGCTACAATGAGCAGTTCTTC.

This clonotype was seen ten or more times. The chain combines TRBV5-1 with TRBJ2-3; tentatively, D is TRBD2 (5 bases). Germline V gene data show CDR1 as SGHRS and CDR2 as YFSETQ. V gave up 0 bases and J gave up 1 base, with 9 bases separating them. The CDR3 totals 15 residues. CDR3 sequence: CASSLGSSGTDTQYF. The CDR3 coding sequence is TGCGCCAGCAGCTTGGGGAGTAGCGGCACAGATACGCAGTATTTT.

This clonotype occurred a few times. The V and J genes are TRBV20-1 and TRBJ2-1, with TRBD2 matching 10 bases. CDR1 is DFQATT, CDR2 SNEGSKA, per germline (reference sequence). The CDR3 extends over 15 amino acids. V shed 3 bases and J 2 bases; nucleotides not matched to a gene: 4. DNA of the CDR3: TGCAGTGCTAGCCCTAGCGGGAGAACCTACAATGAGCAGTTCTTC. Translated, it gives CSASPSGRTYNEQFF.

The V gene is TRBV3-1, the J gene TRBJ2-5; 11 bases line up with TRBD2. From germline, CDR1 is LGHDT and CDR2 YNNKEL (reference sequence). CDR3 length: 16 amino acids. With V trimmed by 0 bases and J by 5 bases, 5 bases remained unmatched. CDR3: CASSQDSGGALETQYF. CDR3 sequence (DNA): TGTGCCAGCAGCCAAGATAGCGGGGGGGCCCTGGAGACCCAGTACTTC.

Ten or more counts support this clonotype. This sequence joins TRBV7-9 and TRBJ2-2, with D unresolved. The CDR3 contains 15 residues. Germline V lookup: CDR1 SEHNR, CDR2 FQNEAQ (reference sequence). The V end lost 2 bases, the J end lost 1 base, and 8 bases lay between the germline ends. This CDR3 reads CASSLNSLNTGELFF. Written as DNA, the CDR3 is TGTGCCAGCAGCTTAAACAGCTTGAACACCGGGGAGCTGTTTTTT.

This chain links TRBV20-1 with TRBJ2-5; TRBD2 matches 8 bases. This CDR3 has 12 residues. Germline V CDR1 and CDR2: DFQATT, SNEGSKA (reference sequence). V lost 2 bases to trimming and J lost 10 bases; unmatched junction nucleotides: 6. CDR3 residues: CSARLLAGNQYF. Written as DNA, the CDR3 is TGCAGTGCTAGACTCCTAGCGGGCAACCAGTACTTC.